This T cell receptor (beta chain) was documented in a study of metastatic and nonmetastatic thyroid tumors (dated by TCRdb to 2019 to 2021). Concerning the study at large: Repertoires were compared across peripheral blood and tumor or nodule tissue samples from malignant and benign thyroid patients. General study outcomes and caveats: TCR beta diversity was reported as significantly higher in malignant tumors than in benign nodules, in both blood and tumor samples.

CDR3 length: 11 amino acids, cysteine to phenylalanine. The kept DNA is CDR3 alone, 33 bases in frame from the first base. Cut back by 6 bases and 6 bases, the V and J ends lie 10 bases apart. Based on the germline V gene (reference sequence), the CDR1 and CDR2 sequences are GTSNPN and SVGIG. The protocol used for the library was PCR. Sequencing relied on an Illumina HiSeq 4000. High-throughput sequencing was used to profile the TCR beta-chain CDR3 region of every patient. The authors processed their data as follows. Drawing on CDR3 differences between clinicopathological groups, the researchers built a classifier meant to tell apart patients with distant-metastatic papillary thyroid cancer. Repertoire diversity was assessed with the Shannon index, and tumor-blood repertoire similarity with the Morisita-Horn index. TCRdb's own reprocessing of the public reads used fastp at Q25 and MiXCR and kept productive beta chains. These V and J calls originate from TCRdb's pipeline instead of the authors' own analysis. This sample gives about 19,000 clones in total; approximately 30% of them show up just once. Jointly, the top ten make up roughly 20% of the sample.

No treatment had been received by any patient before thyroid surgery. Patient clinical samples collected from about 2011 to 2018 were retrospectively analysed using T-cell receptor beta sequencing. In regard to this clone: Its antigen has not been determined. Base qualities are missing; no much larger clone stands one base away.

The sequence is built from TRBV30 and TRBJ2-3, with no confidently assigned D gene. The sample taken for sequencing was adjacent normal tissue. The source of this sequence is a female donor with papillary thyroid cancer or a benign thyroid nodule (not recorded which). Some clones in this sample may be carry-over from other donors' samples. This receptor has the CDR3 CACMQWDTQYF. The nucleotides read TGTGCCTGTATGCAGTGGGATACGCAGTATTTT. The CDR3, completed at both ends by the reference TRBV30 and TRBJ2-3 genes, gives the full variable domain SQTIHQWPATLVQPVGSPLSLECTVEGTSNPNLYWYRQAAGRGLQLLFYSVGIGQISSEVPQNLSASRPQDRQFILSSKKLLLSDSGFYLCACMQWDTQYFGPGTRLTVL.